The rows below give T cell receptor beta chains drawn from one sample of a study of T cells in Graves' hyperthyroidism and ophthalmopathy. TCRdb re-called the multiplex PCR reads through MiXCR, storing one row per CDR3 protein. The sample includes a few hundred thousand distinct CDR3 sequences, about 15% of them seen just once. Sequencing was performed on blood. All receptors derive from a woman in her 30s with Graves' hyperthyroidism. Both conserved end residues are part of each CDR3. D genes are given only for firm matches. Expanded clones get a size class; other rows say once, few or many, or leave the size out.

D | size | length | J | V | DNA | CDR3
TRBD2 | few | 16 | TRBJ2-1 | TRBV18 | TGTGCCAGCTCACCACCGGGGACTAGCGGGATCAATGAGCAGTTCTTC | CASSPPGTSGINEQFF
. | many | 17 | TRBJ2-7 | TRBV2 | TGTGCCAGCAGTGAGCAACAGCCGAAGCACCCCCTCTACGAGCAGTACTTC | CASSEQQPKHPLYEQYF
TRBD1 | . | 16 | TRBJ1-3 | TRBV15 | TGTGCCACCAGCAGCTTCCGGGACAGCTCTGGAAACACCATATATTTT | CATSSFRDSSGNTIYF
. | few | 13 | TRBJ2-6 | TRBV6-1 | TGTGCCAGCCGGAATTCTGGGGCCAACGTCCTGACTTTC | CASRNSGANVLTF
TRBD1 | many | 15 | TRBJ1-5 | TRBV28 | TGTGCCAGCAGTTTACAGGGGGCGAGCAATCAGCCCCAGCATTTT | CASSLQGASNQPQHF
. | . | 15 | TRBJ1-2 | TRBV30 | TGTGCCTGGAACGCAGGGGACTATTCCAACTATGGCTACACCTTC | CAWNAGDYSNYGYTF
. | . | 14 | TRBJ2-7 | TRBV19 | TGTGCCAGTAGTGATTGGGGCGCTGTCCACGAGCAGTACTTC | CASSDWGAVHEQYF
TRBD1 | many | 15 | TRBJ2-1 | TRBV4-1 | TGCGCCAGCAGCCGCGGACAGGGTACCTACAATGAGCAGTTCTTC | CASSRGQGTYNEQFF
. | . | 15 | TRBJ2-7 | TRBV2 | TGCGCCAGCAGCCATTCTAGCGCCAGTTCCTACGAGCAGTACTTC | CASSHSSASSYEQYF
TRBD2 | many | 18 | TRBJ2-1 | TRBV20-1 | TGCAGTGCCCATACAGGGACTAGCGGCAAACCAGCCTACAATGAGCAGTTCTTC | CSAHTGTSGKPAYNEQFF
. | few | 17 | TRBJ2-2 | TRBV10-3 | TGTGCCATCAGTGAGTCGAGAGGGACTGCGAACACCGGGGAGCTGTTTTTT | CAISESRGTANTGELFF
. | many | 11 | TRBJ2-7 | TRBV28 | TGTGCCAGCAGTGCCGTATTCGAGCAGTACTTC | CASSAVFEQYF
TRBD2 | . | 17 | TRBJ2-2 | TRBV4-2 | TGTGCCAGCAGCCAAGGGGCGGGAGGTGCAACGGTCGGGGAGCTGTTTTTT | CASSQGAGGATVGELFF
TRBD2 | . | 13 | TRBJ2-5 | TRBV11-1 | TGTGCCAGCAGCGCGGGACTAGCGGGATATGAGTACTTC | CASSAGLAGYEYF
TRBD2 | few | 17 | TRBJ2-7 | TRBV15 | TGTGCCACCAGCAGAGGACTCGGGACTAGCGGGAGGTACGAGCAGTACTTC | CATSRGLGTSGRYEQYF
TRBD1 | . | 13 | TRBJ2-7 | TRBV7-6 | TGTGCCAGCAGGTCCACAGGGGGCGGCGAGCAGTACTTC | CASRSTGGGEQYF
. | many | 13 | TRBJ1-1 | TRBV2 | TGTGCCAGCAGTGAAATGGGGGGCACTGAAGCTTTCTTT | CASSEMGGTEAFF
. | . | 12 | TRBJ2-7 | TRBV29-1 | TGCAGCGTTGGGGGGGGGCGGTACGAGCAGTACTTC | CSVGGGRYEQYF
TRBD1 | . | 14 | TRBJ2-2 | TRBV6-2/TRBV6-3 | TGTGCCAGCCAGACAGGGGCGAGGACCGGGGAGCTGTTTTTT | CASQTGARTGELFF
. | . | 14 | TRBJ2-1 | TRBV20-1 | TGCAGTGCTGTTGGACTCCACTCCTACAATGAGCAGTTCTTC | CSAVGLHSYNEQFF
. | few | 11 | TRBJ2-7 | TRBV30 | TGTGCCTGGAGTGAAGGGAACGAGCAGTACTTC | CAWSEGNEQYF
. | . | 12 | TRBJ1-2 | TRBV6-1 | TGTGCCAGCAGTAAGGGGAACTATGGCTACACCTTC | CASSKGNYGYTF
. | many | 14 | TRBJ1-2 | TRBV7-8 | TGTGCCAGCAGCCCGGACTTGAGTGGTTATGGCTACACCTTC | CASSPDLSGYGYTF
TRBD1 | many | 16 | TRBJ1-1 | TRBV2 | TGTGCCAGCACCTCGAATTCACAGGGGGTGGGCACTGAAGCTTTCTTT | CASTSNSQGVGTEAFF
. | . | 16 | TRBJ1-1 | TRBV7-9 | TGTGCCAGCAGCCCCTGGGGGGGCCTCTACGGGACTGAAGCTTTCTTT | CASSPWGGLYGTEAFF